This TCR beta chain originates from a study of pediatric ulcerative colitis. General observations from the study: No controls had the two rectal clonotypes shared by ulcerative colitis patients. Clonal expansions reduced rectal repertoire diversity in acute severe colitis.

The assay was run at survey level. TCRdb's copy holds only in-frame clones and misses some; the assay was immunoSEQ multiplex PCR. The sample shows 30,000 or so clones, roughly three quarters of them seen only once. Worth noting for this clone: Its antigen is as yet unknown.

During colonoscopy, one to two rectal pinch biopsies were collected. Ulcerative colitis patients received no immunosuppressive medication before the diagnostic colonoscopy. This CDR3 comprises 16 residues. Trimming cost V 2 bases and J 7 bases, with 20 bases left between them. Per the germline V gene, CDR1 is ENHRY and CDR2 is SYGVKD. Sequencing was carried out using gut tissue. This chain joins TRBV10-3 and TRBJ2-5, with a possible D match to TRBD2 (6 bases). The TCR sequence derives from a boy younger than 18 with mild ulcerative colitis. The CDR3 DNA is TGTGCCATCAGTGAGGGTGCCTATTTCCTCGGGGGGACCCAGTACTTC. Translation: CAISEGAYFLGGTQYF.